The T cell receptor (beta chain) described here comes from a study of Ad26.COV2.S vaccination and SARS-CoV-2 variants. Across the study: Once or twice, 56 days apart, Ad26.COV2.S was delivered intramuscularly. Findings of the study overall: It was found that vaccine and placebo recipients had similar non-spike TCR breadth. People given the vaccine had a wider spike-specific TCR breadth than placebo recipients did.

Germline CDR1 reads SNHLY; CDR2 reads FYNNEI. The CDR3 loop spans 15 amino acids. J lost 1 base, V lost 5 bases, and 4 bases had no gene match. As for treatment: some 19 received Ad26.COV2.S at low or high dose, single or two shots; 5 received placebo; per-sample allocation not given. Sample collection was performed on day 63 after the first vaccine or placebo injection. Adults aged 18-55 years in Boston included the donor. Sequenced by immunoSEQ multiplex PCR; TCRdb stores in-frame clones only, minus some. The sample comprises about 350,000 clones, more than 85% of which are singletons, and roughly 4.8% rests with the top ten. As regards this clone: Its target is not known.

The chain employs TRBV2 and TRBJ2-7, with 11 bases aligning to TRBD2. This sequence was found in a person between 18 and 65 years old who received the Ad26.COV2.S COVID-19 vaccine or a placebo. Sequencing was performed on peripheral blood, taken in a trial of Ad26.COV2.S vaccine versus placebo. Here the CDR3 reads CASSQGLAESYEQYF. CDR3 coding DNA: TGTGCCAGCAGTCAGGGACTAGCGGAGTCCTACGAGCAGTACTTC.